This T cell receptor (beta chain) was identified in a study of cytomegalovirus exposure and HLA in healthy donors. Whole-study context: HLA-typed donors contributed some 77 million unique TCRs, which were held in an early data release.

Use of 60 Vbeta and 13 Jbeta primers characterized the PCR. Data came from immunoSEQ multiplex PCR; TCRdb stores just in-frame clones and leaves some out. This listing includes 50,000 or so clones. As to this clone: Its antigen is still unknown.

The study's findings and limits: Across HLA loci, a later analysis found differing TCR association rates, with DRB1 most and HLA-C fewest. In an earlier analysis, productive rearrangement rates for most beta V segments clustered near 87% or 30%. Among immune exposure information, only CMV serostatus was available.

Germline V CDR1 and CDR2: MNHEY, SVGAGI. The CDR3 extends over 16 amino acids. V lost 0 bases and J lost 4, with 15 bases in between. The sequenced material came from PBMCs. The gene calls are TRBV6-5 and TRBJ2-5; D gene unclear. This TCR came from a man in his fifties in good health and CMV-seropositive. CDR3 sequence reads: CASSYSGQVATETQYF. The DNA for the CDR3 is TGTGCCAGCAGTTACTCTGGGCAGGTCGCAACAGAGACCCAGTACTTC.